The present T cell receptor beta chain was sequenced within a study of Graves' ophthalmopathy and Graves' hyperthyroidism. About the research overall: Peripheral blood sampling preceded any treatment and occurred at initial diagnosis.

General study results and limits: Detection in blood was also observed for most expanded thyroid clonotypes above 0.001 frequency. At about 69% sensitivity and 72.22% specificity, the model predicted progression of the ophthalmopathy.

In its sample, this clonotype was seen many times. Its target is not known. Amplifying from RNA transcripts, the study obtained TCR beta CDR3 regions. An initial RT-PCR round employing HTBI primers preceded a second-round multiplex PCR. Using its own MiXCR run on the multiplex PCR reads, TCRdb lists one record per CDR3 protein. This sample has over 450,000 distinct CDR3 sequences; approximately 15% occur once, and the top ten carry roughly 9.8%. This receptor was identified in a woman in her twenties or thirties with Graves' ophthalmopathy. What was sequenced was blood.

The CDR3 is CASSLVFYGEKETQYF. CDR3 DNA sequence: TGTGCCAGCAGCTTAGTTTTCTATGGAGAAAAAGAGACCCAGTACTTC. The rearrangement uses TRBV7-2 and TRBJ2-5; D remains ambiguous. Per germline, CDR1 SGHTA and CDR2 FQGNSA. V dropped 1 base and J dropped 3 bases, with 15 bases sitting between them. The CDR3 consists of 16 residues.